The source of this T cell receptor (beta chain) is a study of blood T cell repertoires in COVID-19. Overall study context: The origin of the acute and convalescent COVID-19 samples was the United States, Italy and Spain.

Germline assignment: CDR1 MDHEN and CDR2 SYDVKM. This CDR3 is built from 15 residues. V was pared by 6 bases and J by 4 bases, with 10 bases of the junction left unmatched. Original methodology: Reference gene primer amplification gave nucleated cell count estimates. Sequencing was performed with immunoSEQ multiplex PCR; in TCRdb, only in-frame clones are kept and a portion is missing. V and J calls and clone size are copied from that table; D and trimming were computed from the DNA. The table has about 180,000 clones, roughly 88% seen once; the top ten hold roughly 9.8%. The rearrangement uses TRBV28 and TRBJ2-7; 9 bases are a match to TRBD1. The TCR comes from a human donor with active or convalescent COVID-19. The donor label of this sample is uncertain. What was sequenced was peripheral blood. DNA of the CDR3: TGTGCCAGCAGACCCGGTGGGACAGGGCCATACGAGCAGTACTTC. Protein: CASRPGGTGPYEQYF.